This T cell receptor (beta chain) was observed in a study of glioma-infiltrating T cells. V was pared by 6 bases and J by 6 bases, with 17 bases between. The CDR3 covers 14 residues. Germline V lookup: CDR1 LNHNV, CDR2 YYDKDF (reference sequence). This clonotype was detected once. Its cognate antigen is unknown. Using RNA template, CDR3s of TCR alpha and beta were amplified with iRepertoire arm-PCR. Input was about 100-450 ng of tissue mRNA or PBMC total RNA. TCRdb processed the multiplex PCR reads anew with MiXCR; each CDR3 protein has one entry. The top ten clones hold over 5% of a sample with some 85,000 distinct CDR3 sequences, 20% to 25% of them seen once. Whole-study findings and limits: Non-neoplastic patients had below-expected tissue-blood divergence, while all gliomas exceeded expectation. Tissue and blood shared very few CDR3 sequences.

The gene calls are TRBV15 and TRBJ1-1; a weak D match, TRBD1 (5 bases). The sequence derives from a human donor with low-grade glioma or glioblastoma, undergoing nonglioma brain surgery, or in good health (not recorded which). Sequenced material: glioma tissue, nonneoplastic brain tissue, or PBMCs (not recorded which). This CDR3 is CATRFVGGLAEAFF. CDR3 sequence (DNA): TGTGCCACCAGATTCGTGGGGGGGTTGGCTGAAGCTTTCTTT.